The sequence of this TCR beta chain was determined in a study of early T cells in non-severe SARS-CoV-2 infection. In the study overall: Sequenced material consisted of bulk RNA (from unsorted whole blood), and chains were unpaired.

As part of library construction, unique molecular identifiers were attached to individual cDNA molecules. A single record per CDR3 protein comes from TCRdb applying MiXCR to the 5' RACE reads. The data contain tens of thousands of distinct CDR3 sequences, more than 10% of them singletons. Trimming cost V 5 bases and J 0 bases; bases outside gene matches: 10. The CDR3 sequence is 18 residues long. The germline V gene has CDR1 MNHEY and CDR2 SMNVEV (reference sequence). In this sample, this clonotype turned up many times. Sequencing was carried out using whole blood. The receptor's source is an adult who was a healthcare worker with PCR-confirmed SARS-CoV-2 infection or an uninfected control (not recorded which). V usage is TRBV27 and J usage is TRBJ1-4; 9 positions agree with TRBD1. In nucleotides, the CDR3 is TGTGCCAGCAGTAGAACGGGACAGGGCGTTGCAACTAATGAAAAACTGTTTTTT. This encodes CASSRTGQGVATNEKLFF.